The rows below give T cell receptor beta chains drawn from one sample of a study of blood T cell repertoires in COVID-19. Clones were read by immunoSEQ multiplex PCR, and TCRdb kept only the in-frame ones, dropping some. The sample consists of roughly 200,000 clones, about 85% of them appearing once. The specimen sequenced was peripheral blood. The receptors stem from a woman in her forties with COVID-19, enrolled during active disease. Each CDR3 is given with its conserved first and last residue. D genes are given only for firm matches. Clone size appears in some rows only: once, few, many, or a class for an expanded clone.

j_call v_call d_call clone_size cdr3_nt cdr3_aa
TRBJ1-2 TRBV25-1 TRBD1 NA TGTGCCAGCAGGGGGGACAGTAGTGGCTACACCTTC CASRGDSSGYTF
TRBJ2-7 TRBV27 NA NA TGTGCCAGCAGTTCCCAGGCCTACGAGCAGTACTTC CASSSQAYEQYF
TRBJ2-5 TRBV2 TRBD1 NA TGTGCCAGCACCTATGGACAGGGTGGGATACCCCAGTACTTC CASTYGQGGIPQYF
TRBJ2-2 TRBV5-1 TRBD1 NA TGCGCCAGCACCCGGACAGGGGGTAGAGCCGGGGAGCTGTTTTTT CASTRTGGRAGELFF
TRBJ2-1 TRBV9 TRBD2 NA TGTGCCAGCAGCGAGGGAGAGCGGGAGGTTGAGCAGTTCTTC CASSEGEREVEQFF
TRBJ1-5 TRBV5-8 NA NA TGTGCCAGCAGCTCGTCGACAGGTAACAATCAGCCCCAGCATTTT CASSSSTGNNQPQHF
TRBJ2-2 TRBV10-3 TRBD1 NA TGTGCCATCAGTGAGAGGGACAGAGGAGCGAACACCGGGGAGCTGTTTTTT CAISERDRGANTGELFF
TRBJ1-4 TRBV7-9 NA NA TGTGCCATCCCCTCCCCTACTGCAACTAATGAAAAACTGTTTTTT CAIPSPTATNEKLFF
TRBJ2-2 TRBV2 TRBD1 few TGTGCCAGCAGGAGGACAGGGGCTGGAGCCGGGGAGCTGTTTTTT CASRRTGAGAGELFF
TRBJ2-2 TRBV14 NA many TGTGCCAGCAGCCAAGGCAGGTCAAGAACCGGGGAGCTGTTTTTT CASSQGRSRTGELFF
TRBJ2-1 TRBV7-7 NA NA TGTGCCAGCAGCTTAGGAGGAAGTCTAGGTCATGAGCAGTTCTTC CASSLGGSLGHEQFF
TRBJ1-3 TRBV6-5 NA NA TGTGCCAGCACCAGGGTCCCAGCAAACACCATATATTTT CASTRVPANTIYF
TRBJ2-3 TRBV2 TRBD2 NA TGTGCCAGCACGATCCCGAGCGGGGGGGCACAGTATTTT CASTIPSGGAQYF
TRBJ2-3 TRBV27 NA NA TGTGCCAGCAGTTTGTCCGCGGGAAGCACAGATACGCAGTATTTT CASSLSAGSTDTQYF
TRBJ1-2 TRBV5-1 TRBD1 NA TGCGCCAGCAAACCAGGGGGGTCGGACTATGGCTACACCTTC CASKPGGSDYGYTF
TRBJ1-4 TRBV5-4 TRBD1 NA TGTGCCAGCAGCTTCGTACAGGGGGCCGGGGAAAAACTGTTTTTT CASSFVQGAGEKLFF
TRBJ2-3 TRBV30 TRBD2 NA TGTGCCTGGAAGACGGGGGGAGCAGATACGCAGTATTTT CAWKTGGADTQYF
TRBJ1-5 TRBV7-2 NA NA TGTGCCAGTGCCAGGGATAATCAGCCCCAGCATTTT CASARDNQPQHF
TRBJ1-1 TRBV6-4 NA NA TGTGCCAGCAGTGCCGACGGACTAAACACTGAAGCTTTCTTT CASSADGLNTEAFF
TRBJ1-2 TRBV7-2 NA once TGTGCCAGCAGCCCTAGGCGGCGGAACTATGGCTACACCTTC CASSPRRRNYGYTF
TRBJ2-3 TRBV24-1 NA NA TGTGCCTTAGGCTCCGGGGACACTTTTGTTGAGGATACGCAGTATTTT CALGSGDTFVEDTQYF
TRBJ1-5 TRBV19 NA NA TGTGCCAGTAGTTATCGGGACTATCAGCCCCAGCATTTT CASSYRDYQPQHF
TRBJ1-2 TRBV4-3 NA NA TGCGCCAGCAGCCAAGATTGGGGTGGGGAGTACACCTTC CASSQDWGGEYTF
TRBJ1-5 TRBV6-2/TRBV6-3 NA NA TGTGCCAGCAGTAGTGGACGGGGGGCCAATCAGCCCCAGCATTTT CASSSGRGANQPQHF
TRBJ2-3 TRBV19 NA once TGTGCCAGTAGTATCCCTCAGGGGACCACAGATACGCAGTATTTT CASSIPQGTTDTQYF
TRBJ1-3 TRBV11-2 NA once TGTGCCAGCATCGAGTTCCCCTCTGGAAACACCATATATTTT CASIEFPSGNTIYF
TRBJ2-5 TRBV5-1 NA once TGCGCCAGCAGCTTGGAGCCAGGGTCGGCCCAAGAGACCCAGTACTTC CASSLEPGSAQETQYF
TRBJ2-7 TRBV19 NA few TGTGCCAGTAGGAATCAACAGAATTCCTACGAGCAGTACTTC CASRNQQNSYEQYF
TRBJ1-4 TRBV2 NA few TGTGCCGGGGCAGGGAACACTAATGAAAAACTGTTTTTT CAGAGNTNEKLFF
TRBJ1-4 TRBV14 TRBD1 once TGTGCCAGCAGCCCCCCGGGGGACAGGGGGAGCGAAAAACTGTTTTTT CASSPPGDRGSEKLFF
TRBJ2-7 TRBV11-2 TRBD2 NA TGTGCCAGCAGCTTAGATGGACTAGCGGGAGTCAGTCGGCCCTACGAGCAGTACTTC CASSLDGLAGVSRPYEQYF
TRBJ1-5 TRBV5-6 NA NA TGTGCCAGCAGCTTGGGTGGTCCGGGGGGCGTTAATCAGCCCCAGCATTTT CASSLGGPGGVNQPQHF
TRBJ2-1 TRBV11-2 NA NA TGTGCCAGCAGCTTCCGAGGGGGATACAATGAGCAGTTCTTC CASSFRGGYNEQFF
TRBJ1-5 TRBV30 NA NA TGTGCCTGGAGTTCAAGGGGCCAGCAGCCCCAGCATTTT CAWSSRGQQPQHF
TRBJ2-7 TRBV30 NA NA TGTGCCTGGAGTCTACAGGTCTACGAGCAGTACTTC CAWSLQVYEQYF
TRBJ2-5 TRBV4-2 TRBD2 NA TGTGCCAGCAGCCAGGGACTAGCCCAAGAGACCCAGTACTTC CASSQGLAQETQYF
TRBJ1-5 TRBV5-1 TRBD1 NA TGCGCCAGCAGCTCCGACAGGGATCAGCCCCAGCATTTT CASSSDRDQPQHF
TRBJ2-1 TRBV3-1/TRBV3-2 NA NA TGTGCCAGCAGCCTAGGAGACAGCGAGCAGTTCTTC CASSLGDSEQFF
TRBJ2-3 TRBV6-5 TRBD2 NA TGTGCCAGCAGTCCGGGGGGAGTAACAGATACGCAGTATTTT CASSPGGVTDTQYF
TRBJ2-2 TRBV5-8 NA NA TGTGCCAGCACCTCCAGAGAGGGAATTAACACCGGGGAGCTGTTTTTT CASTSREGINTGELFF